Below are 29 T cell receptor beta chains sequenced from a single sample in a study of blood T cell repertoires in COVID-19. Sequencing used immunoSEQ multiplex PCR; TCRdb keeps in-frame clones, though not all of them. The sample yields about 100,000 clones, 86% seen once. Sequenced material: peripheral blood. These receptors came from a man older than 75 with acute or convalescent COVID-19.

V gene TRBV19 combines with J gene TRBJ2-5; maybe TRBD2 (5 bases). Trimming shortened V by 5 bases and J by 0 bases, and 13 bases separated the two germline ends. CDR3 length equals 15 residues. Germline CDR1 reads LNHDA; CDR2 reads SQIVND (reference sequence). In DNA form, the CDR3 reads TGTGCCAGTAGTGTGATGAGCGGAAACCAAGAGACCCAGTACTTC. As protein: CASSVMSGNQETQYF.

The rearrangement uses TRBV6-6 and TRBJ1-5; perhaps TRBD1 as D (6 bases). Trimming took 6 bases from V and 3 from J, leaving 9 bases between them. Germline values: CDR1 MNHNY, CDR2 SVGAGI (reference sequence). The CDR3 is 13 amino acids. The CDR3 spells CASSDRYNQPQHF. The CDR3 region has the DNA TGTGCCAGCAGCGACAGGTACAATCAGCCCCAGCATTTT.

This chain connects TRBV28 to TRBJ1-3; D unresolved. V dropped 8 bases and J dropped 0 bases, with 14 bases sitting between them. The V gene's germline CDR1 is MDHEN and CDR2 SYDVKM. The CDR3 sequence is 15 residues long. CDR3: CASFTGGSSGNTIYF. In DNA form, the CDR3 reads TGTGCCAGCTTTACGGGTGGGTCCTCTGGAAACACCATATATTTT.

The chain employs TRBV19 and TRBJ2-7; D ambiguous. The CDR3 length is 14 residues. V lost 6 bases, J lost 0 bases, and 12 bases lay in between. Germline V lookup: CDR1 LNHDA, CDR2 SQIVND (reference sequence). CDR3 nucleotides: TGTGCCAGTAGGCCGACACCCTCCTCCTACGAGCAGTACTTC. This translates into CASRPTPSSYEQYF.

J is TRBJ1-1 and V is TRBV6-5, with 7 bases aligning to TRBD1. CDR1 MNHEY and CDR2 SVGAGI come from the germline V gene. Trimming took 8 bases from V and 4 from J; bases not matched to a gene: 7. CDR3 length: 13 amino acids. The chain's CDR3 is CASSTGWSTEAFF. CDR3 in DNA: TGTGCCAGCTCGACAGGGTGGAGCACTGAAGCTTTCTTT.

The chain has TRBV3-1 (or the pseudogene TRBV3-2) and TRBJ2-7; 7 bases line up with TRBD1. Germline V gene data show CDR1 as LGHDT and CDR2 as YNNKEL (reference sequence). The CDR3 runs to 12 residues. Losses at the gene ends were 4 bases for V and 3 bases for J; bases not matched to a gene: 0. The chain's CDR3 is CASSRDSYEQYF. CDR3 DNA: TGTGCCAGCAGCCGGGACAGCTACGAGCAGTACTTC.

This sequence joins TRBV27 and TRBJ2-5; a possible D gene is TRBD2 (6 bases). Germline loops: CDR1 MNHEY, CDR2 SMNVEV (reference sequence). The CDR3 extends over 14 amino acids. V lost 9 bases to trimming and J lost 2 bases, with 16 bases between them. CDR3 amino acids: CASGVYGRQETQYF. The CDR3, as DNA: TGTGCCAGTGGGGTGTACGGGAGACAAGAGACCCAGTACTTC.

This chain connects TRBV29-1 to TRBJ1-5; maybe TRBD1 (5 bases). Germline V lookup: CDR1 SQVTM, CDR2 ANQGSEA. The CDR3 sequence is 16 residues long. Trimming pared 4 bases from V and 0 bases from J, leaving 16 bases between. CDR3: CSVVVAGKGSNQPQHF. CDR3 nucleotide sequence: TGCAGCGTTGTAGTGGCAGGGAAGGGTAGCAATCAGCCCCAGCATTTT.

The genes are TRBV7-2 and TRBJ2-3; weak D call: TRBD2 (6 bases). Trimming took 4 bases from V and 2 from J, leaving 10 bases between them. The CDR3 spans 14 residues. The germline V gene has CDR1 SGHTA and CDR2 FQGNSA. DNA of the CDR3: TGTGCCAGCAGCTCCAGACTAGTCACAGATACGCAGTATTTT. Translating gives CASSSRLVTDTQYF.

This chain uses TRBV7-9 with TRBJ1-1, with a weak D call TRBD1 (5 bases). Per germline, CDR1 SEHNR and CDR2 FQNEAQ (reference sequence). CDR3 length equals 13 residues. The V and J ends lost 5 bases and 3 bases respectively, with 10 bases between them. CDR3 in DNA: TGTGCCAGCAGCCCTCCGGGGGACACTGAAGCTTTCTTT. Amino acid sequence: CASSPPGDTEAFF.

In its sample, this clone was seen once. The chain recombines TRBV7-2 with TRBJ2-2; D ambiguous. V gave up 0 bases and J gave up 4 bases, with 12 bases separating them. The CDR3 runs 16 residues. CDR1 and CDR2 (germline): SGHTA, FQGNSA. CDR3 in amino acids: CASSLARPSGTGELFF. The CDR3 DNA reads as TGTGCCAGCAGCTTAGCGCGTCCATCCGGCACCGGGGAGCTGTTTTTT.

This chain links TRBV15 with TRBJ2-1; the D gene is possibly TRBD1 (6 bases). The CDR3 spans 15 residues. Between the trimmed V and J ends, which lost 2 bases and 5 bases, there was a span of 13 bases. Germline CDR1 LNHNV, CDR2 YYDKDF (reference sequence). DNA of the CDR3: TGTGCCACCAGCAGACTCCGCAGGGGCCACAATGAGCAGTTCTTC. Protein sequence: CATSRLRRGHNEQFF. Variable domain in full (rest from reference TRBV15 and TRBJ2-1): DAMVIQNPRYQVTQFGKPVTLSCSQTLNHNVMYWYQQKSSQAPKLLFHYYDKDFNNEADTPDNFQSRRPNTSFCFLDIRSPGLGDTAMYLCATSRLRRGHNEQFFGPGTRLTVL.

This chain links TRBV7-2 with TRBJ2-1; 7 nucleotides match TRBD1. Germline CDR1 is SGHTA and CDR2 is FQGNSA. J gave up 2 bases and V 5 bases, and 3 bases lay outside the gene matches. The CDR3 runs to 14 residues. In DNA, the CDR3 is TGTGCCAGCAGCAGTCAGGGGGCCTACAATGAGCAGTTCTTC. The encoded protein is CASSSQGAYNEQFF. The full variable domain, rest sourced from reference TRBV7-2 and TRBJ2-1, is GAGVSQSPSNKVTEKGKDVELRCDPISGHTALYWYRQSLGQGLEFLIYFQGNSAPDKSGLPSDRFSAERTGGSVSTLTIQRTQQEDSAVYLCASSSQGAYNEQFFGPGTRLTVL.

The chain recombines TRBV9 with TRBJ2-1; 11 bases align to TRBD2. Losses at the gene ends were 3 bases for V and 0 bases for J; bases not matched to a gene: 14. This CDR3 contains 20 residues. CDR1 and CDR2 from the germline V gene are SGDLS and YYNGEE. The CDR3 DNA follows: TGTGCCAGCAGCGCACCTGCCGGGACTAGCGGACCGAGCTCCTACAATGAGCAGTTCTTC. Amino acid sequence: CASSAPAGTSGPSSYNEQFF.

This chain connects TRBV7-9 to TRBJ1-1; 7 bases are shared with TRBD1. The germline V gene has CDR1 SEHNR and CDR2 FQNEAQ (reference sequence). This CDR3 is built from 14 residues. V gave up 3 bases and J gave up 4 bases; unmatched junction bases: 5. The DNA of the CDR3 is TGTGCCAGCAGCTTTACAGGGGACGCCACTGAAGCTTTCTTT. This codes for CASSFTGDATEAFF.

The CDR3 region has the DNA TGTGCCAGTACCCCCCACGCGGGGCGAGAGACCCAGTACTTC. Amino acid sequence: CASTPHAGRETQYF. This chain uses TRBV19 with TRBJ2-5, with a weak D call TRBD2 (6 bases). The CDR3 runs to 14 residues. Germline CDR1 and CDR2: LNHDA and SQIVND (reference sequence). V was cut by 7 bases and J by 4 bases, with 16 bases left in between.

V is TRBV9 and J is TRBJ2-7; D gene ambiguous. V lost 0 bases and J 6 bases, leaving 10 bases between the germline ends. The CDR3 has 13 amino acids. CDR1 and CDR2 from the germline V gene are SGDLS and YYNGEE. The CDR3 reads CASSVVRTSEQYF. The CDR3 bases are TGTGCCAGCAGCGTAGTCCGTACGAGCGAGCAGTACTTC.

This clone has a handful of counts. V is TRBV6-2 or TRBV6-3 and J is TRBJ2-2; tentative D call: TRBD1 (5 bases). CDR1 is MNHEY and CDR2 is SVGEGT in the germline V gene. This CDR3 comprises 14 residues. Trimming left V 4 bases short and J 1 base short, with 7 bases between. The CDR3: CASSLDRNTGELFF. The CDR3 nucleotides are TGTGCCAGCAGTTTAGACAGGAACACCGGGGAGCTGTTTTTT.

V usage is TRBV7-2 and J usage is TRBJ2-2, with 8 bases that match TRBD2. Unmatched junction bases numbered 9, after V lost 2 bases and J lost 13 bases. The CDR3 contains 14 residues. The germline V gene has CDR1 SGHTA and CDR2 FQGNSA. DNA for the CDR3: TGTGCCAGCAGCTTAACTAGCGGATATGGTGGGCTGTTTTTT. Its protein is CASSLTSGYGGLFF.

The V call is TRBV5-1, the J call TRBJ1-1; D might be TRBD1 (6 bases). Trimming removed 4 bases from V and 1 base from J, with 14 bases in between. Germline V gene sequence: CDR1 SGHRS, CDR2 YFSETQ. This CDR3 region has 15 residues. CDR3 sequence (DNA): TGCGCCAGCAGCCTTTATGGACAGCCGAACACTGAAGCTTTCTTT. This sequence encodes CASSLYGQPNTEAFF.

This chain connects TRBV2 to TRBJ2-1; the match to TRBD1 covers 9 bases. The CDR3 length is 15 residues. The V and J ends lost 6 bases and 2 bases, in that order; junction bases with no gene match: 5. Germline assignment: CDR1 SNHLY and CDR2 FYNNEI. CDR3 coding DNA: TGTGCCAGCAGCCCGGGACAGGGAACCTACAATGAGCAGTTCTTC. It specifies CASSPGQGTYNEQFF.

This chain joins TRBV29-1 and TRBJ2-1, with D unclear. V gave up 2 bases and J gave up 6 bases, with 5 bases separating them. This CDR3 is built from 11 residues. Germline assignment: CDR1 SQVTM and CDR2 ANQGSEA. The CDR3: CSVEPSNEQFF. The CDR3 DNA reads TGCAGCGTTGAACCTAGCAATGAGCAGTTCTTC.

J is TRBJ2-1 and V is TRBV19; D uncertain. The CDR3 has 12 amino acids. Per the germline V gene, CDR1 is LNHDA and CDR2 is SQIVND (reference sequence). The V gene lost 1 base and the J gene lost 10 bases, with 8 bases spanning the gap. CDR3 nucleotide sequence: TGTGCCAGTAGTATAGCCAATCAGGAGCAGTTCTTC. Translated: CASSIANQEQFF. The variable domain in full, with the rest retrieved from reference TRBV19 and TRBJ2-1, is DGGITQSPKYLFRKEGQNVTLSCEQNLNHDAMYWYRQDPGQGLRLIYYSQIVNDFQKGDIAEGYSVSREKKESFPLTVTSAQKNPTAFYLCASSIANQEQFFGPGTRLTVL.

The chain couples TRBV5-4 to TRBJ1-2; 9 nucleotides line up with TRBD1. J gave up 6 bases and V 3 bases, and 12 bases lay outside the gene matches. The CDR3 runs to 16 residues. Germline CDR1 SGHNT, CDR2 YYREEE (reference sequence). Here the CDR3 reads CASSSVNEQGAHGYTF. The DNA for the CDR3 is TGTGCCAGCAGCTCCGTTAATGAACAGGGGGCGCATGGCTACACCTTC.

V usage is TRBV30 and J usage is TRBJ2-7; D is unresolved. The CDR3 is made up of 14 amino acids. Germline assignment: CDR1 GTSNPN and CDR2 SVGIG (reference sequence). Trimming stripped 1 base from V and 5 bases from J, with 15 bases between. The chain's CDR3 is CAWSAWSLAHEQYF. The CDR3 nucleotides are TGTGCCTGGAGTGCGTGGAGTTTAGCTCACGAGCAGTACTTC.

This sequence joins TRBV3-1 (or the pseudogene TRBV3-2) and TRBJ2-1, with unresolved D. Trimming stripped 1 base from V and 9 bases from J, with 10 bases between. In germline, CDR1 is LGHDT, CDR2 YNNKEL (reference sequence). CDR3 length: 13 amino acids. CDR3 in DNA: TGTGCCAGCAGCCAAGTTCCGCGTGGTGAGCAGTTCTTC. Residues: CASSQVPRGEQFF.

The rearrangement joins TRBV5-6 to TRBJ1-6, with D uncertain. Germline lookup yields CDR1 SGHDT and CDR2 YYEEEE. This CDR3 has 14 amino acids. The V end was cut by 7 bases, the J end by 7 bases, with 15 bases between. In nucleotides, the CDR3 is TGTGCCAGCGCCTCAGGACGGGGAAATTCACCCCTCCACTTT. It specifies CASASGRGNSPLHF.

V gene TRBV19 combines with J gene TRBJ1-5, with D unclear. Germline CDR1 LNHDA, CDR2 SQIVND (reference sequence). The V end lost 7 bases, the J end lost 3 bases, and 13 bases lay between the germline ends. This CDR3 region has 14 residues. Here the CDR3 reads CASKVAGYNQPQHF. In nucleotides, the CDR3 is TGTGCCAGTAAGGTGGCGGGCTACAATCAGCCCCAGCATTTT.

This chain connects TRBV9 to TRBJ2-7, with D possibly TRBD1 on 5 matching bases. The CDR3 has 16 amino acids. The V end was cut by 3 bases, the J end by 5 bases, with 21 bases between. Germline lookup yields CDR1 SGDLS and CDR2 YYNGEE. The CDR3 reads CASSAGHRSGKDEQYF. In nucleotides, the CDR3 is TGTGCCAGCAGCGCAGGGCACCGTTCGGGCAAGGACGAGCAGTACTTC.